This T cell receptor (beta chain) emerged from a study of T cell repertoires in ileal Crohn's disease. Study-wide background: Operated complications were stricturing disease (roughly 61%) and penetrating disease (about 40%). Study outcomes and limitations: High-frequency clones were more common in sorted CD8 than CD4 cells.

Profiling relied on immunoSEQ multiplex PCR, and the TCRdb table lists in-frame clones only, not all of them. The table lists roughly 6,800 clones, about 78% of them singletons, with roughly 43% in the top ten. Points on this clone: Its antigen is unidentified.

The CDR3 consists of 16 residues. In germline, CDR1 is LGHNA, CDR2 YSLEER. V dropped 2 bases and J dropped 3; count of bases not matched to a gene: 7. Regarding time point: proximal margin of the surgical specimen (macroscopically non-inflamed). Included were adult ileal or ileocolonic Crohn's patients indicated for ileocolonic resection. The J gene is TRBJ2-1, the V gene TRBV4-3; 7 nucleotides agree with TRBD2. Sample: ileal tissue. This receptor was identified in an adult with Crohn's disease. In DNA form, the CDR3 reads TGCGCCAGCAGCCAATATAGGGCTAGCGGCTACAATGAGCAGTTCTTC. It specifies CASSQYRASGYNEQFF.